This TCR beta chain was documented in a study of post-analysis software for immune sequencing data (dated by TCRdb to the mid-2010s). At the level of the whole study: Relapsing-remitting, secondary progressive and progressive-relapsing multiple sclerosis were recorded as disease courses, and subtype annotation was lacking for some patients. The patient repertoires were compared against roughly 12 previously published healthy control repertoires obtained from donors aged roughly 6 to 25 years. A subset of samples was prepared in parallel using single-end sample barcoding, then pooled and co-amplified after Illumina adapter ligation. On the study overall, not on this receptor specifically: The multiple sclerosis patient group was slightly younger than the control group. Patients showed significantly higher frequencies than controls for five TRBV segments, among them TRBV5-6, TRBV5-1 and TRBV20-1. When samples were clustered directly using the F measure, samples prepared in the same batch co-clustered strongly, which prompted a batch-effect correction. Significantly lower normalized Chao1 diversity was found in multiple sclerosis patients than in controls, suggesting substantial peripheral T-cell clonal expansion.

To demonstrate the VDJtools post-analysis software, the study profiled TCR beta repertoires from the peripheral blood of around 13 young patients with multiple sclerosis. The multiple sclerosis patients were children and adolescents between roughly 6 and 17 years of age. The table lists this clonotype with a count of one. The clone's antigen remains unknown. No qualities accompany the bases; no much larger clone lies one base away. Unmatched junction bases come to 10, with V trimmed by 3 bases and J by 6 bases. The CDR3 measures 15 amino acids from cysteine to phenylalanine. Only the CDR3 region is kept as DNA, spanning 45 bases read in frame from base 1. Library method: PCR. The sequencing machine was an Illumina HiSeq 2500. Unique molecular identifiers were incorporated into TCR beta cDNA libraries to reduce PCR and sequencing biases. Per 1 to 10 million input T cells, 500,000 or so cDNA molecules were obtained, such that each molecule approximated one T cell. The same protocol used for the earlier healthy control dataset was applied to prepare and sequence the patient libraries. Samples belonging to the same batch were prepared together, multiplexed and sequenced on a shared HiSeq lane. The study's processing was this. MIGEC was used to process the raw barcoded reads, and molecular identifier groups with only a single read were discarded before consensus assembly and CDR3 extraction. VDJtools was used for post-analysis of the clonotype tables, and diversity was normalized by down-sampling every dataset to the size of the smallest sample. In repertoire overlap clustering, CDR3 amino acid sequences, but not nucleotide sequences, were matched to correct batch-related cross-sample contamination. In-frame beta chains were kept once TCRdb had trimmed the public reads at Q25 with fastp and called clones with MiXCR. Rows are combined by CDR3 protein, so each entry shows the most common genes and DNA. The V and J calls follow TCRdb's processing rather than the paper's. The sample has 750,000 to 900,000 distinct CDR3 sequences on record, 46% of them singletons. Of the sample, approximately 4.4% is held by the ten largest clones.

This sequence originates from a girl aged 5 to 17 with multiple sclerosis. The chain uses TRBV12-3 or TRBV12-4 and TRBJ1-2; 7 middle bases align to TRBD1. Material for sequencing was blood. DNA sequence: TGTGCCAGCAGTTTTGAGGACAGGAGGTCTGATGGCTACACCTTC. Translation gives CASSFEDRRSDGYTF.